The next 27 T cell receptor beta chains were all read from a single sample in a study of T cell repertoires in cytomegalovirus infection. The antigens of these receptors remain unknown. A single record per CDR3 protein comes from TCRdb applying MiXCR to the reads. The table includes some 62,000 distinct CDR3 sequences, over 20% detected once. Sequences were derived from CD8+ T cells from cultured PBMCs, sampled from culture after CMV antigen stimulation. The receptor source for this set is a human donor in good health (CMV status not recorded). Some clones in this sample may be carry-over from other donors' samples.

The V call is TRBV5-1, the J call TRBJ2-1; 9 nucleotides align to TRBD2. V gave up 0 bases and J gave up 2 bases; unmatched junction bases: 9. CDR3 length: 18 residues. Per the germline V gene, CDR1 is SGHRS and CDR2 is YFSETQ. This CDR3 reads CASSLGPLSGGPYNEQFF. CDR3 coding DNA: TGCGCCAGCAGCTTGGGCCCCCTTAGCGGGGGACCCTACAATGAGCAGTTCTTC.

This clonotype is labeled medium-sized. This chain joins TRBV7-9 and TRBJ1-4; 7 bases fit TRBD1. The CDR3 runs 17 residues. V shed 4 bases, J shed 8 bases, and the junction held 16 bases outside the gene matches. Germline values: CDR1 SEHNR, CDR2 FQNEAQ (reference sequence). The CDR3 loop reads CASSSPPDRLGEEKLFF. The CDR3 DNA is TGTGCCAGCAGCTCCCCGCCGGACAGGTTGGGAGAAGAAAAACTGTTTTTT.

This chain joins TRBV7-8 and TRBJ1-5, with D perhaps TRBD1 (5 bases). Trimming pared 1 base from V and 6 bases from J, leaving 13 bases between. CDR3 length equals 15 residues. The germline V gene has CDR1 SGHVS and CDR2 FQNEAQ. The CDR3 region has the DNA TGTGCCAGCAGCTTAGAGGCGGGGCGAATTCAGCCCCAGCATTTT. Residues: CASSLEAGRIQPQHF.

J is TRBJ2-5 and V is TRBV27; the D is unclear. The V end lost 3 bases, the J end lost 7 bases, and 9 bases lay between the germline ends. The CDR3 totals 12 residues. In germline, CDR1 is MNHEY, CDR2 SMNVEV (reference sequence). CDR3: CASSFGSGTQYF. The CDR3 bases are TGTGCCAGCAGTTTCGGGTCCGGGACCCAGTACTTC.

This clonotype showed up many times. The CDR3 here is CASSEGEIYNSPLHF. The CDR3 nucleotides are TGTGCCAGCAGTGAGGGGGAGATTTATAATTCACCCCTCCACTTT. The V gene is TRBV6-1, the J gene TRBJ1-6; possibly TRBD1 for D (5 bases). The CDR3 totals 15 residues. Germline V gene data show CDR1 as MNHNS and CDR2 as SASEGT. V was trimmed by 3 bases and J by 4 bases, leaving 10 bases between them.

This clonotype was counted between two and nine times. The chain recombines TRBV7-2 with TRBJ2-7; no definite D call. V lost 5 bases to trimming and J lost 2 bases, with 10 bases between them. The length of the CDR3 is 13 residues. Germline V lookup: CDR1 SGHTA, CDR2 FQGNSA. The CDR3 region is CASSPEAPYEQYF. Here the CDR3 DNA reads TGTGCCAGCAGCCCCGAGGCCCCCTACGAGCAGTACTTC. Variable domain in full (rest from reference TRBV7-2 and TRBJ2-7): GAGVSQSPSNKVTEKGKDVELRCDPISGHTALYWYRQSLGQGLEFLIYFQGNSAPDKSGLPSDRFSAERTGGSVSTLTIQRTQQEDSAVYLCASSPEAPYEQYFGPGTRLTVT.

Ten or more counts support this clonotype. The chain recombines TRBV7-6 with TRBJ2-1; 7 bases line up with TRBD2. Losses at the gene ends were 5 bases for V and 1 base for J; bases not matched to a gene: 14. The CDR3 is 18 residues long. From germline, CDR1 is SGHVS and CDR2 FNYEAQ. Written as DNA, the CDR3 is TGTGCCAGCAGCCGTTGGGGGGGATTTGGGGGGTCCTACAATGAGCAGTTCTTC. Protein product: CASSRWGGFGGSYNEQFF.

The chain links TRBV7-6 to TRBJ1-2; D not certain. Germline CDR1 SGHVS, CDR2 FNYEAQ. This CDR3 is built from 15 residues. Trimming removed 5 bases at V and 8 bases at J, with 21 bases between. CDR3 sequence reads: CASSPRPTESRGYTF. CDR3 nucleotide sequence: TGTGCCAGCAGCCCTAGGCCGACCGAGAGTAGAGGCTACACCTTC.

The rearrangement links TRBV7-9 to TRBJ2-1, with 8 bases lining up with TRBD1. After removal of 3 bases from V and 2 bases from J, the junction contained 6 bases not matched to a gene. Per the germline V gene, CDR1 is SEHNR and CDR2 is FQNEAQ (reference sequence). The CDR3 contains 16 residues. For the CDR3, the DNA is TGTGCCAGCAGCTTCAATCAGGGGGCCACCTACAATGAGCAGTTCTTC. This encodes CASSFNQGATYNEQFF.

The rearrangement links TRBV7-6 to TRBJ1-1, with D possibly being TRBD1 (5 bases). This CDR3 comprises 14 residues. Looked up from germline, CDR1 is SGHVS and CDR2 is FNYEAQ. Trimming cost V 1 base and J 4 bases, with 10 bases left between them. CDR3: CASSLGDSGTEAFF. The DNA of the CDR3 is TGTGCCAGCAGCTTAGGAGACAGTGGCACTGAAGCTTTCTTT.

The table lists this clonotype with a few counts. CDR3 residues: CASSLDTGFQPQHF. The CDR3 nucleotides read TGTGCCAGCAGCTTAGATACAGGTTTTCAGCCCCAGCATTTT. This chain connects TRBV7-2 to TRBJ1-5; a possible D gene is TRBD1 (5 bases). Deletions cut 1 base from V and 6 bases from J, with 10 bases between. CDR1 SGHTA and CDR2 FQGNSA come from the germline V gene. The CDR3 runs to 14 residues.

This clonotype was seen many times. The chain links TRBV6-2 or TRBV6-3 to TRBJ1-1; TRBD1 matches at 9 bases. J was trimmed by 1 base and V by 2 bases; bases with no gene match: 5. The germline V gene has CDR1 MNHEY and CDR2 SVGEGT. The CDR3 covers 16 residues. The CDR3 DNA follows: TGTGCCAGCAGTTACGATGAGACAGGGGGGAACACTGAAGCTTTCTTT. It translates to CASSYDETGGNTEAFF.

This clonotype has more than one count but fewer than ten. The chain carries TRBV6-1 and TRBJ2-7; D may be TRBD1 (6 bases). Trimming took 10 bases from V and 6 from J, leaving 22 bases between them. Germline V gene sequence: CDR1 MNHNS, CDR2 SASEGT. The CDR3 is 14 amino acids. The CDR3 sequence: CATSLTGLSREQYF. As DNA, the CDR3 is TGTGCCACCAGCCTGACAGGTCTGAGCCGCGAGCAGTACTTC.

This chain connects TRBV4-1 to TRBJ1-4; D gene ambiguous. The germline V gene encodes CDR1 MGHRA and CDR2 YSYEKL. With 0 bases removed from V and 5 bases from J, the gap between germline ends came to 13 bases. This CDR3 has 16 amino acids. The CDR3 protein is CASSQDRQDGNEKLFF. The CDR3 coding sequence is TGCGCCAGCAGCCAAGACCGACAAGATGGGAATGAAAAACTGTTTTTT.

This clonotype was seen more than once but under ten times. V and J are TRBV12-5 and TRBJ1-2; 10 bases line up with TRBD1. Per germline, CDR1 LGHNT and CDR2 FRNRAP. CDR3 size: 18 residues. V shed 3 bases, J shed 0 bases, and the junction held 10 bases outside the gene matches. The chain's CDR3 is CASGFSPGQGIANYGYTF. CDR3 nucleotides: TGTGCTAGTGGTTTTTCCCCGGGACAGGGGATAGCTAACTATGGCTACACCTTC.

The V and J genes are TRBV7-8 and TRBJ1-2, with TRBD1 as a possible D gene (6 bases). Germline lookup yields CDR1 SGHVS and CDR2 FQNEAQ. This CDR3 has 14 amino acids. The germline V and J ends were trimmed by 2 bases and 6 bases, with 13 bases remaining between them. The CDR3 nucleotides read TGTGCCAGCAGCTTAAAGGGGGGCGCGCATGGCTACACCTTC. It yields the protein CASSLKGGAHGYTF.

This clonotype was seen more than once but under ten times. This chain joins TRBV19 and TRBJ1-5; tentatively, D is TRBD1 (5 bases). The germline V gene has CDR1 LNHDA and CDR2 SQIVND (reference sequence). Trimming cost V 5 bases and J 7 bases, with 21 bases left between them. CDR3 size: 16 residues. The CDR3 nucleotides are TGTGCCAGTAGTGTGAATCCGGGACTCGTGGGACAGCCCCAGCATTTT. As protein: CASSVNPGLVGQPQHF.

Comments on this clonotype: A much more abundant neighbour one base away suggests this may be a read error. The chain links TRBV7-9 to TRBJ2-6; TRBD1 aligns across 8 bases. The ends lost 6 bases at V and 8 bases at J; junction bases unmatched: 9. From germline, CDR1 is SEHNR and CDR2 FQNEAQ (reference sequence). The CDR3 has 15 amino acids. The CDR3, as DNA: TGTGCCAGCAGAGGACAGGGAGCCGGGACCAACGTCCTGACTTTC. Translated: CASRGQGAGTNVLTF.

CDR3 region: CASSSDLGTTEAFF. The CDR3 DNA follows: TGTGCCAGCAGCTCGGACCTTGGCACCACTGAAGCTTTCTTT. The rearrangement links TRBV7-9 to TRBJ1-1, with D unresolved. Trimming took off 4 bases at V and 4 bases at J, with 13 bases between the two ends. The V gene's germline CDR1 is SEHNR and CDR2 FQNEAQ (reference sequence). This CDR3 spans 14 amino acids.

The V gene is TRBV12-3 or TRBV12-4, the J gene TRBJ1-1; TRBD1 matches 8 bases. With V trimmed by 1 base and J by 1 base, 2 bases remained unmatched. The length of the CDR3 is 15 residues. The CDR3 nucleotides are TGTGCCAGCAGTTTAGGAACAGGGGGGAACACTGAAGCTTTCTTT. It translates to CASSLGTGGNTEAFF.

This clonotype turned up a few times. The chain couples TRBV30 to TRBJ1-3; unclear D gene. The CDR3 extends over 12 amino acids. Germline CDR1 GTSNPN, CDR2 SVGIG (reference sequence). V was cut by 2 bases and J by 1 base, with 3 bases left in between. CDR3 in amino acids: CAWSWSGNTIYF. CDR3 coding DNA: TGTGCCTGGAGTTGGTCTGGAAACACCATATATTTT. Combining the CDR3 with reference TRBV30 and TRBJ1-3 gives the whole variable domain SQTIHQWPATLVQPVGSPLSLECTVEGTSNPNLYWYRQAAGRGLQLLFYSVGIGQISSEVPQNLSASRPQDRQFILSSKKLLLSDSGFYLCAWSWSGNTIYFGEGSWLTVV.

This clonotype has more than one count but fewer than ten. The chain joins TRBV19 to TRBJ2-1; 10 bases are a match to TRBD2. Germline CDR1 and CDR2: LNHDA and SQIVND (reference sequence). The CDR3 runs 16 residues. The V gene end was trimmed by 5 bases and the J gene end by 3 bases; junction bases not matched to a gene: 7. CDR3 region: CASSGASGGLYNEQFF. Written as DNA, the CDR3 is TGTGCCAGTAGTGGGGCTAGCGGGGGCCTCTACAATGAGCAGTTCTTC.

This clonotype was detected only a few times. J is TRBJ1-1 and V is TRBV25-1; no clear D gene. The germline V and J ends were trimmed by 5 bases and 4 bases, with 11 bases remaining between them. The CDR3 has 13 residues. The V gene's germline CDR1 is MGHDK and CDR2 SYGVNS. The CDR3 loop is CASSRTVITEAFF. CDR3 nucleotides: TGTGCCAGCAGTAGAACGGTGATCACTGAAGCTTTCTTT.

This clonotype has just a few counts. The genes are TRBV7-9 and TRBJ1-1; 7 bases agree with TRBD1. This CDR3 has 14 amino acids. Germline loops: CDR1 SEHNR, CDR2 FQNEAQ (reference sequence). V dropped 1 base and J dropped 1; count of bases not matched to a gene: 0. The CDR3 spells CASSLEGANTEAFF. CDR3 nucleotide sequence: TGTGCCAGCAGCTTAGAGGGGGCGAACACTGAAGCTTTCTTT.

The chain is built from TRBV27 and TRBJ1-1; 8 positions agree with TRBD1. Germline CDR1 MNHEY, CDR2 SMNVEV (reference sequence). V gave up 7 bases and J gave up 1 base; unmatched junction bases: 8. The CDR3 loop spans 15 amino acids. In nucleotides, the CDR3 is TGTGCCAGCACCCCCGGACAGGGCCGGAACACTGAAGCTTTCTTT. Translated, it gives CASTPGQGRNTEAFF.

The chain employs TRBV7-2 and TRBJ1-3; no reliable D call. The germline gives CDR1 SGHTA, CDR2 FQGNSA. V was trimmed by 2 bases and J by 4 bases, leaving 24 bases between them. CDR3 length: 19 amino acids. DNA of the CDR3: TGTGCCAGCAGCTTATCCACTCAGGAAGGGTGGGTGCAAGGAAACACCATATATTTT. It translates to CASSLSTQEGWVQGNTIYF.

This clonotype was counted a few times. This chain joins TRBV6-6 and TRBJ1-1; D not certain. Germline CDR1 is MNHNY and CDR2 is SVGAGI (reference sequence). CDR3 length: 12 residues. V shed 2 bases and J shed 3 bases, with 4 bases lying between them. CDR3 bases: TGTGCCAGCAGTTACGGCGACACTGAAGCTTTCTTT. Translation gives CASSYGDTEAFF.